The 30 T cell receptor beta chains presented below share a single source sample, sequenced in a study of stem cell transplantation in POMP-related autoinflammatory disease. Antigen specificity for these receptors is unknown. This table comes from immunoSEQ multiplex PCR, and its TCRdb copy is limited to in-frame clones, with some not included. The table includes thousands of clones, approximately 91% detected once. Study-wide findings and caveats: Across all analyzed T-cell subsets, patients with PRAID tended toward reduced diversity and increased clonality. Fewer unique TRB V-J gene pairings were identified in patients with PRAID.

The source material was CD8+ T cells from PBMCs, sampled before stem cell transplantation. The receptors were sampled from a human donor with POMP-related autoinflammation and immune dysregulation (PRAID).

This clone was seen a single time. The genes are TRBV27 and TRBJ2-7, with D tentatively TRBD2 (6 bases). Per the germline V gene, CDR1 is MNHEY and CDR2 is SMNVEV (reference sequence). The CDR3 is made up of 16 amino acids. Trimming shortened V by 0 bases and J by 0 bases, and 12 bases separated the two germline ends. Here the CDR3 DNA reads TGTGCCAGCAGTTTATCGATGGCGGGAAGCTCCTACGAGCAGTACTTC. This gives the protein CASSLSMAGSSYEQYF.

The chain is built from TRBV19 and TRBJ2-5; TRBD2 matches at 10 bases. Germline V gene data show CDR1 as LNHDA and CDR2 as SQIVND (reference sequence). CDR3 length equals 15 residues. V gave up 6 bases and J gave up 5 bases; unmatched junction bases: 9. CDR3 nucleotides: TGTGCCAGTAGGGCCGGACTAGCGGCAGGGGAGACCCAGTACTTC. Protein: CASRAGLAAGETQYF. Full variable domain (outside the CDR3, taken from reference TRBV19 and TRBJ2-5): DGGITQSPKYLFRKEGQNVTLSCEQNLNHDAMYWYRQDPGQGLRLIYYSQIVNDFQKGDIAEGYSVSREKKESFPLTVTSAQKNPTAFYLCASRAGLAAGETQYFGPGTRLLVL.

In DNA, the CDR3 is TGCGCCAGCAGCTTGGGCGCCACGACGGAGACCCAGTACTTC. Translating it yields CASSLGATTETQYF. The chain joins TRBV5-1 to TRBJ2-5, with D unclear. V was shortened by 0 bases and J by 5 bases, with 11 bases between the two germline ends. Germline CDR1 is SGHRS and CDR2 is YFSETQ. The CDR3 extends over 14 amino acids.

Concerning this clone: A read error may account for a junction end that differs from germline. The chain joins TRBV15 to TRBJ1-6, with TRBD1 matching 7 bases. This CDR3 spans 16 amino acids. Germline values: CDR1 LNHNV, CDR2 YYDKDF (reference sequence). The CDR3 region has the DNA TGTGCCGCCAGCAGAGATCCGGACAGGCCTAATTCACCCCTCCACTTT. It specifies CAASRDPDRPNSPLHF.

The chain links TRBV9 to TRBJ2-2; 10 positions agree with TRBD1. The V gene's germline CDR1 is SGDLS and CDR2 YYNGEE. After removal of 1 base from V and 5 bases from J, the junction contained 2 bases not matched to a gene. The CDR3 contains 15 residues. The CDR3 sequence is CASSVPGQGTGELFF. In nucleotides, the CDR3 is TGTGCCAGCAGCGTACCGGGACAGGGGACCGGGGAGCTGTTTTTT. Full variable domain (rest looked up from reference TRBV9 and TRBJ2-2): DSGVTQTPKHLITATGQRVTLRCSPRSGDLSVYWYQQSLDQGLQFLIQYYNGEERAKGNILERFSAQQFPDLHSELNLSSLELGDSALYFCASSVPGQGTGELFFGEGSRLTVL.

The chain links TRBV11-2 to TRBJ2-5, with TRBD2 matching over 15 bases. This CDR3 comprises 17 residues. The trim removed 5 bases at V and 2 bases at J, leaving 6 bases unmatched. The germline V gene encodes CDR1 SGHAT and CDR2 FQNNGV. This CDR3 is CASSHTGLAGGQETQYF. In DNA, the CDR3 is TGTGCCAGCAGCCACACCGGACTAGCGGGGGGGCAAGAGACCCAGTACTTC.

The CDR3 sequence is CASRPRGGSTDTQYF. CDR3 coding DNA: TGTGCCAGCAGACCCCGGGGGGGGAGCACAGATACGCAGTATTTT. The chain carries TRBV2 and TRBJ2-3; 8 bases agree with TRBD2. The CDR3 spans 15 residues. The ends lost 6 bases at V and 0 bases at J; junction bases unmatched: 5. Germline V gene sequence: CDR1 SNHLY, CDR2 FYNNEI.

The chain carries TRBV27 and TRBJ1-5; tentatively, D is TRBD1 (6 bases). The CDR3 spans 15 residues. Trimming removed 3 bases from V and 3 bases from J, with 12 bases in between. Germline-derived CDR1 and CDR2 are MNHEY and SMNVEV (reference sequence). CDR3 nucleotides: TGTGCCAGCAGTTTTGTGGGGGCGGTCAATCAGCCCCAGCATTTT. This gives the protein CASSFVGAVNQPQHF.

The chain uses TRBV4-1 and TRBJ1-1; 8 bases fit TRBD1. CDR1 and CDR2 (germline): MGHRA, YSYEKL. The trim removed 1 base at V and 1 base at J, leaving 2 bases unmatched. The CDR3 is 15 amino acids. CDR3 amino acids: CASSQAGTGNTEAFF. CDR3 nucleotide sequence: TGCGCCAGCAGCCAAGCTGGGACAGGGAACACTGAAGCTTTCTTT.

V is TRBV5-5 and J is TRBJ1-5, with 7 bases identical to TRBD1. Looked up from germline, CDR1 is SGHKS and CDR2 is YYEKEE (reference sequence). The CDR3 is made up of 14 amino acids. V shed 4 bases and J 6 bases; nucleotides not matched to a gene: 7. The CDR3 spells CASSPDRSGQPQHF. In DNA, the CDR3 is TGTGCCAGCAGCCCGGACAGGTCAGGTCAGCCCCAGCATTTT. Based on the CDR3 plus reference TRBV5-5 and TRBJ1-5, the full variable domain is DAGVTQSPTHLIKTRGQQVTLRCSPISGHKSVSWYQQVLGQGPQFIFQYYEKEERGRGNFPDRFSARQFPNYSSELNVNALLLGDSALYLCASSPDRSGQPQHFGDGTRLSIL.

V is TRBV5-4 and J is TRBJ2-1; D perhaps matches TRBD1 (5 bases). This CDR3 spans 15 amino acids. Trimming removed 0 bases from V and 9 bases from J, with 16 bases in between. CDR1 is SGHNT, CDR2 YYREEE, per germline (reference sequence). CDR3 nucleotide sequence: TGTGCCAGCAGCTTGGTCCACAGGCCCCTAGGTGAGCAGTTCTTC. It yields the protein CASSLVHRPLGEQFF.

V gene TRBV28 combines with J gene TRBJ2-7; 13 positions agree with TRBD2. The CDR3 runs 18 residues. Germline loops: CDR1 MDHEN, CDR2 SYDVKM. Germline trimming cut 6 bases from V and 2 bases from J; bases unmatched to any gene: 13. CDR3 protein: CASRAPGLAGISPYEQYF. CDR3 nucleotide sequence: TGTGCCAGCAGGGCCCCGGGACTAGCGGGGATTTCCCCCTACGAGCAGTACTTC.

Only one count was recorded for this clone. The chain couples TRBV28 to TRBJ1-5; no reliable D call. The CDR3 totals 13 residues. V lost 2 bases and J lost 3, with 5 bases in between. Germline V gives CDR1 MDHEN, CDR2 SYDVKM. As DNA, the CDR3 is TGTGCCAGCAGTTTAGATTACAATCAGCCCCAGCATTTT. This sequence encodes CASSLDYNQPQHF.

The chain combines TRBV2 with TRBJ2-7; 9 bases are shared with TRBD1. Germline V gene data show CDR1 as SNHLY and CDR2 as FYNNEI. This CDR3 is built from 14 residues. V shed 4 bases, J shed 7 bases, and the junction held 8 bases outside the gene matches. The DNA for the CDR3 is TGTGCCAGCAGTGTCTCGGACAGGGGCGGGGAGCAGTACTTC. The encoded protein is CASSVSDRGGEQYF.

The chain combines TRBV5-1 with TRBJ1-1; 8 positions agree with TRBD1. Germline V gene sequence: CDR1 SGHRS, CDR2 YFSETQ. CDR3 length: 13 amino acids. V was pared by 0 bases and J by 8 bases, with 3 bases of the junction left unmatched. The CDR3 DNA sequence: TGCGCCAGCAGCTTGGACAGGGGGACCGAAGCTTTCTTT. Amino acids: CASSLDRGTEAFF.

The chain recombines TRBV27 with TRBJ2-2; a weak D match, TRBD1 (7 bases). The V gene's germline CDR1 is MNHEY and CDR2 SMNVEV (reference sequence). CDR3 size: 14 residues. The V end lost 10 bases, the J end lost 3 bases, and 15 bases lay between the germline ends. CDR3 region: CATGGDRDTGELFF. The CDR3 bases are TGTGCCACCGGAGGGGACAGAGACACCGGGGAGCTGTTTTTT.

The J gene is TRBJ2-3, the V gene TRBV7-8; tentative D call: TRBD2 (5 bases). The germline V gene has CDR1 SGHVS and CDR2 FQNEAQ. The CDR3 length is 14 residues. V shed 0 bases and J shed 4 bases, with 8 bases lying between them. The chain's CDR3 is CASSLAGVADTQYF. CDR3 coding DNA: TGTGCCAGCAGCTTAGCGGGAGTGGCAGATACGCAGTATTTT.

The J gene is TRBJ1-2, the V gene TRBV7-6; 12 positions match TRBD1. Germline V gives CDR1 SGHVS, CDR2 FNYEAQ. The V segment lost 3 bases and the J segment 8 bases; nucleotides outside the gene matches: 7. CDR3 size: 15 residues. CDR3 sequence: CASSLGQGANAGYTF. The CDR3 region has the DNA TGTGCCAGCAGCTTGGGACAGGGGGCGAATGCAGGCTACACCTTC.

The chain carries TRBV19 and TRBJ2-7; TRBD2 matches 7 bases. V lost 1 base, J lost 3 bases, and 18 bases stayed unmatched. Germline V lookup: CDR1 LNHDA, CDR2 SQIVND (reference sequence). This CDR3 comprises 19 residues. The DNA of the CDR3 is TGTGCCAGTAGTATAGGCCAGGGAGGGTCGGCTAGTAAAGGCTACGAGCAGTACTTC. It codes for CASSIGQGGSASKGYEQYF. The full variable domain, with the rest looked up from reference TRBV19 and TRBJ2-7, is DGGITQSPKYLFRKEGQNVTLSCEQNLNHDAMYWYRQDPGQGLRLIYYSQIVNDFQKGDIAEGYSVSREKKESFPLTVTSAQKNPTAFYLCASSIGQGGSASKGYEQYFGPGTRLTVT.

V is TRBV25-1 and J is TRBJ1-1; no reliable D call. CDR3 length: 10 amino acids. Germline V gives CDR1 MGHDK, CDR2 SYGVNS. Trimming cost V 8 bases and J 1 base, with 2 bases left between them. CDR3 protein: CASGNTEAFF. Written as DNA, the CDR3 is TGTGCCAGCGGGAACACTGAAGCTTTCTTT. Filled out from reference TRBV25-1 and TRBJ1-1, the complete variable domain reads EADIYQTPRYLVIGTGKKITLECSQTMGHDKMYWYQQDPGMELHLIHYSYGVNSTEKGDLSSESTVSRIRTEHFPLTLESARPSHTSQYLCASGNTEAFFGQGTRLTVV.

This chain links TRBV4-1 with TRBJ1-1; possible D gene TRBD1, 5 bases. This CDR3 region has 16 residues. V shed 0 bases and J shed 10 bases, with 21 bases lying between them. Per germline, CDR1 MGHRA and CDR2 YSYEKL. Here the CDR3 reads CASSQDHGAAARIAFF. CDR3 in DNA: TGCGCCAGCAGCCAAGATCATGGGGCCGCGGCCCGTATAGCTTTCTTT.

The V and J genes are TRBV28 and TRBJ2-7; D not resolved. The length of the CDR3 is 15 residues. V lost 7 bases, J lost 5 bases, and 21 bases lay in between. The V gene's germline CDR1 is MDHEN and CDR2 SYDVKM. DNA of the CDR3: TGTGCCAGCACCCCGGCGCGACTCATAAGGGACGAGCAGTACTTC. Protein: CASTPARLIRDEQYF.

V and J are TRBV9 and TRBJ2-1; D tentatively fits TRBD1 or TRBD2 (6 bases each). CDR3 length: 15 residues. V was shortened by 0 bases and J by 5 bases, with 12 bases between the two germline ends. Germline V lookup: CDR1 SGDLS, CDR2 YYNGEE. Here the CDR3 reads CASSVEWGADNEQFF. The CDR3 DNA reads TGTGCCAGCAGCGTAGAGTGGGGGGCTGACAATGAGCAGTTCTTC.

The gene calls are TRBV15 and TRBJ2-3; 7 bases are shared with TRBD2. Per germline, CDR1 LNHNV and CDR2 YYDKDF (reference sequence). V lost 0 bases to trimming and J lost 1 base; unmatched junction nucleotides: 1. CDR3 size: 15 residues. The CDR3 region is CATSRERGGTDTQYF. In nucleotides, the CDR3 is TGTGCCACCAGCAGAGAACGGGGGGGCACAGATACGCAGTATTTT.

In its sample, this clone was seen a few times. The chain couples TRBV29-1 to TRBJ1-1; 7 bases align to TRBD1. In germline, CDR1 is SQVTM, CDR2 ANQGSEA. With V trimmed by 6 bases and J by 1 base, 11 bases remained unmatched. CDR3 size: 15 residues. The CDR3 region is CSVIAWGQKNTEAFF. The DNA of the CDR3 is TGCAGCGTGATAGCGTGGGGACAGAAGAACACTGAAGCTTTCTTT.

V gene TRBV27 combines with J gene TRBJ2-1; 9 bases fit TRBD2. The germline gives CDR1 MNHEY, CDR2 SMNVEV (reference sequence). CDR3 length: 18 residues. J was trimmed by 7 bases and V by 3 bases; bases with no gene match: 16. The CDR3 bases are TGTGCCAGCAGTTTCGCACTAGCGGGTGGACTCCTCATGAATGAGCAGTTCTTC. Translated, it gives CASSFALAGGLLMNEQFF.

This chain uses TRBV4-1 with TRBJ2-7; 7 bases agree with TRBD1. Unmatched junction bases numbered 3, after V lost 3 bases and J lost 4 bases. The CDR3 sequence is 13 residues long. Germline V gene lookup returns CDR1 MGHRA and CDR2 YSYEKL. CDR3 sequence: CASSQWDSYEQYF. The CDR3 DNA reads TGCGCCAGCAGCCAGTGGGACAGTTACGAGCAGTACTTC.

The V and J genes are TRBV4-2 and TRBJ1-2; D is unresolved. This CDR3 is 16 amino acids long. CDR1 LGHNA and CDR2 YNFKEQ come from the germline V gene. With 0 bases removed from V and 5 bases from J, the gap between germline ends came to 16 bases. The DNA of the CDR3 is TGTGCCAGCAGCCAAGAAGAAGAACGGATGTTATATGGCTACACCTTC. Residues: CASSQEEERMLYGYTF.

The CDR3: CASSDGTGLRNTIYF. The CDR3 DNA reads as TGTGCCAGCAGCGATGGGACAGGCTTAAGAAACACCATATATTTT. The chain couples TRBV9 to TRBJ1-3; the match to TRBD1 covers 8 bases. V lost 3 bases and J lost 5; bases outside the gene matches: 7. The CDR3 is 15 amino acids. Germline CDR1 reads SGDLS; CDR2 reads YYNGEE.

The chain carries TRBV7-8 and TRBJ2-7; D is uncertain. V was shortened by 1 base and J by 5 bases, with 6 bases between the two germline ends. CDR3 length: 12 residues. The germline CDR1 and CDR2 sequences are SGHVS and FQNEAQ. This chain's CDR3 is CASSLVRDEQYF. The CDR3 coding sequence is TGTGCCAGCAGCTTAGTCCGGGACGAGCAGTACTTC.